This T cell receptor beta chain comes out of a study of regulatory T cells in long-lasting Graves disease. The CDR3 contains 14 residues. The germline V gene has CDR1 MDHEN and CDR2 SYDVKM. V dropped 6 bases and J dropped 9 bases, with 15 bases sitting between them. Described time point: persistent/refractory GD, antithyroid drugs over 5 years with positive TRAb. PBMCs provided the RNA from which the TCR library was made. A word on this clonotype: A much bigger clone sits one base away, suggesting this may be a read error.

iRepertoire HTBI primers and Arm-PCR of CDR3 regions built TCR beta libraries. Each CDR3 protein gets one entry after TCRdb re-called the multiplex PCR reads with MiXCR. The sample has some 340,000 distinct CDR3 sequences; roughly 25% are singletons. This sequence was found in a woman between 40 and 55 years old with Graves disease. This material consisted of peripheral blood mononuclear cells (PBMCs), taken when the disease was refractory, from a patient treated with antithyroid drugs. This rearrangement joins TRBV28 to TRBJ1-6; D not resolved. In nucleotides, the CDR3 is TGTGCCAGCAGCCAGACGGGAGAAAGTTCACCCCTCCACTTT. It is translated as CASSQTGESSPLHF.